This is a list of T cell receptor beta chains from one sample in a study of cytomegalovirus exposure and HLA in healthy donors. Assay used: immunoSEQ multiplex PCR; TCRdb lists only in-frame clones, some missing. The table lists 110,000 to 150,000 clones, with 0.9% to 1% in the top ten. Material for sequencing was PBMCs. The receptors here all came from a male donor in good health and CMV-seronegative. Each CDR3 is given with its conserved first and last residue. The D gene is left open where the match is weak.

v_gene	d_gene	j_gene	CDR3aa	CDR3nt
TRBV4-1	TRBD2	TRBJ2-3	CASSPDGAGGGADTQYF	TGCGCCAGCAGCCCCGACGGGGCGGGAGGGGGAGCAGATACGCAGTATTTT
TRBV6-1	TRBD2	TRBJ2-5	CASSPLAGGRETQYF	TGTGCCAGCAGTCCACTAGCGGGGGGACGGGAGACCCAGTACTTC
TRBV6-1	TRBD2	TRBJ2-1	CASLTSGRIYNEQFF	TGTGCCAGCTTGACTAGCGGGAGGATCTACAATGAGCAGTTCTTC
TRBV6-5	NA	TRBJ2-7	CASSYTPPGTSSEQYF	TGTGCCAGCAGTTACACGCCCCCCGGTACGAGTAGCGAGCAGTACTTC
TRBV6-1	TRBD2	TRBJ2-5	CASSEGSGGGETQYF	TGTGCCAGCAGTGAAGGTAGCGGGGGTGGAGAGACCCAGTACTTC
TRBV6-1	TRBD1	TRBJ2-5	CASRGQGQETQYF	TGTGCCAGCAGAGGACAGGGGCAAGAGACCCAGTACTTC
TRBV5-1	NA	TRBJ2-3	CASSPGTLGTDTQYF	TGCGCCAGCAGCCCTGGAACACTAGGCACAGATACGCAGTATTTT
TRBV6-4	TRBD2	TRBJ2-1	CASSDAGGYNEQFF	TGTGCCAGCAGTGATGCGGGAGGGTACAATGAGCAGTTCTTC
TRBV2	NA	TRBJ1-5	CASSGGNSGQPQHF	TGTGCCAGCAGTGGTGGTAACTCGGGTCAGCCCCAGCATTTT
TRBV19	TRBD1	TRBJ1-5	CASTLNRGPGQPQHF	TGTGCCAGTACCCTTAACAGGGGCCCCGGTCAGCCCCAGCATTTT
TRBV18	NA	TRBJ1-2	CASSPQTGYGYTF	TGTGCCAGCTCACCGCAGACAGGATATGGCTACACCTTC
TRBV18	NA	TRBJ1-2	CASSPPLAVEFYGYTF	TGTGCCAGCTCACCACCGTTAGCTGTAGAGTTCTATGGCTACACCTTC
TRBV5-5	TRBD1	TRBJ2-3	CASSSWTGKADTQYF	TGTGCCAGCAGCTCATGGACAGGGAAGGCAGATACGCAGTATTTT
TRBV14	NA	TRBJ1-2	CASSLQGKYGYTF	TGTGCCAGCAGCCTACAGGGTAAGTATGGCTACACCTTC
TRBV28	NA	TRBJ2-1	CASSEKKSSYNEQFF	TGTGCCAGCAGTGAGAAAAAGAGCTCCTACAATGAGCAGTTCTTC
TRBV5-1	TRBD2	TRBJ2-1	CASGLGGGRSDEQFF	TGCGCCAGCGGTTTAGGCGGGGGGAGAAGCGATGAGCAGTTCTTC
TRBV7-9	NA	TRBJ2-3	CASSATGTSTDTQYF	TGTGCCAGCAGCGCGACCGGGACTTCAACAGATACGCAGTATTTT
TRBV27	NA	TRBJ1-2	CASSLYPASGVGRNGYTF	TGTGCCAGCAGTTTATACCCAGCAAGCGGGGTGGGTAGGAATGGCTACACCTTC
TRBV28	TRBD1	TRBJ1-4	CASLQGVGEKLFF	TGTGCCAGCTTACAGGGGGTAGGTGAAAAACTGTTTTTT
TRBV27	NA	TRBJ2-6	CASRPYSSGANVLTF	TGTGCCAGCAGGCCCTACAGCTCTGGGGCCAACGTCCTGACTTTC
TRBV28	NA	TRBJ1-2	CASISRGPSANYGYTF	TGTGCCAGCATCTCCCGGGGTCCTTCAGCTAACTATGGCTACACCTTC
TRBV7-2	NA	TRBJ2-7	CASSHQQGTSYEQYF	TGTGCCAGCAGTCATCAACAGGGTACGTCCTACGAGCAGTACTTC
TRBV6-5	TRBD2	TRBJ2-7	CASSYSSSGSSYEQYF	TGTGCCAGCAGTTACTCTTCTAGCGGGAGCTCCTACGAGCAGTACTTC
TRBV10-3	TRBD1	TRBJ2-5	CAIGDRQETQYF	TGTGCCATCGGGGACAGGCAAGAGACCCAGTACTTC
TRBV18	NA	TRBJ1-1	CASSPGVRDTEAFF	TGTGCCAGCTCACCGGGAGTACGAGACACTGAAGCTTTCTTT
TRBV7-2	NA	TRBJ1-2	CASSLGGGWGYTF	TGTGCCAGCAGCTTAGGTGGAGGGTGGGGCTACACCTTC
TRBV2	NA	TRBJ2-1	CASSEGRGEQFF	TGTGCCAGCAGTGAAGGGCGCGGTGAGCAGTTCTTC
TRBV19	TRBD1	TRBJ2-1	CASRGQGFYNEQFF	TGTGCCAGCCGTGGACAGGGCTTCTACAATGAGCAGTTCTTC
TRBV5-4	TRBD1	TRBJ1-4	CASSATGTDEKLFF	TGTGCCAGCAGCGCCACCGGGACAGATGAAAAACTGTTTTTT
TRBV14	TRBD2	TRBJ2-5	CASSISGGAETQYF	TGTGCCAGCAGCATTAGCGGGGGGGCCGAGACCCAGTACTTC
TRBV11-2	TRBD1	TRBJ2-3	CASSPSGGQAYTDTQYF	TGTGCCAGCAGCCCTAGTGGGGGACAGGCATACACAGATACGCAGTATTTT
TRBV28	NA	TRBJ2-7	CASSLMGGSYEQYF	TGTGCCAGCAGTCTCATGGGGGGCTCCTACGAGCAGTACTTC
TRBV13	NA	TRBJ1-1	CASSTLGDNTEAFF	TGTGCCAGCAGCACCCTAGGGGATAACACTGAAGCTTTCTTT
TRBV7-8	NA	TRBJ2-5	CASSLSPLVQETQYF	TGTGCCAGCAGCTTATCCCCCTTAGTCCAAGAGACCCAGTACTTC
TRBV27	TRBD1	TRBJ1-1	CASSVGQLDTEAFF	TGTGCCAGCAGTGTGGGACAGTTGGACACTGAAGCTTTCTTT
TRBV10-1	NA	TRBJ2-5	CASSRQGGQTQYF	TGCGCCAGCAGCCGGCAGGGTGGACAGACCCAGTACTTC
TRBV30	NA	TRBJ1-1	CAWSGGGRVNTEAFF	TGTGCCTGGAGTGGGGGCGGGAGGGTGAACACTGAAGCTTTCTTT
TRBV5-1	TRBD1	TRBJ2-7	CASSLVGTGFYEQYF	TGCGCCAGCAGCTTGGTCGGGACAGGGTTCTACGAGCAGTACTTC
TRBV6-5	NA	TRBJ2-7	CASSYSGGAINEQYF	TGTGCCAGCAGTTACTCCGGAGGGGCCATAAACGAGCAGTACTTC
TRBV5-8	NA	TRBJ2-7	CASSLPGVVQYF	TGTGCCAGCAGCTTGCCCGGGGTGGTGCAGTACTTC
TRBV5-1	TRBD2	TRBJ2-2	CASSLVAGGNTGELFF	TGCGCCAGCAGCTTGGTAGCGGGAGGGAACACCGGGGAGCTGTTTTTT
TRBV12-5	NA	TRBJ2-2	CASGLVNREGAGELFF	TGTGCTAGTGGTTTGGTAAACAGGGAGGGAGCCGGGGAGCTGTTTTTT
TRBV5-1	TRBD2	TRBJ2-3	CASSLVGLSGSPTDTQYF	TGCGCCAGCAGCTTGGTGGGGTTAAGCGGGAGCCCCACAGATACGCAGTATTTT
TRBV7-9	TRBD1	TRBJ2-2	CASSLWGTVNTGELFF	TGTGCCAGCAGCTTATGGGGGACAGTGAACACCGGGGAGCTGTTTTTT
TRBV6-1	TRBD2	TRBJ2-1	CASSGLLALSYNEQFF	TGTGCCAGCAGTGGGTTACTAGCGCTATCCTACAATGAGCAGTTCTTC
TRBV4-2	NA	TRBJ2-7	CASSPSELVRSEQYF	TGTGCCAGCAGCCCATCGGAACTAGTAAGGAGTGAGCAGTACTTC
TRBV7-9	TRBD2	TRBJ2-7	CASSFPGLADPGDFYEQYF	TGTGCCAGCAGCTTCCCGGGACTAGCGGACCCGGGCGACTTCTACGAGCAGTACTTC
TRBV10-3	NA	TRBJ2-3	CAITPRDGTDTQYF	TGTGCCATAACCCCGAGGGATGGGACAGATACGCAGTATTTT
TRBV29-1	TRBD1	TRBJ1-2	CSVGYRDRGSGYTF	TGCAGCGTTGGCTACCGGGACAGGGGCTCTGGCTACACCTTC
TRBV19	NA	TRBJ1-4	CASSIDGSRTEKLFF	TGTGCCAGTAGTATAGATGGGAGCAGGACTGAAAAACTGTTTTTT
TRBV6-5	NA	TRBJ1-2	CASSLDRLGGYTF	TGTGCCAGCAGTTTGGACAGACTGGGTGGCTACACCTTC
TRBV25-1	TRBD2	TRBJ2-5	CASSEAGGYQETQYF	TGTGCCAGCAGTGAAGCGGGGGGGTACCAAGAGACCCAGTACTTC
TRBV5-8	NA	TRBJ1-3	CASIPSGDLGSGNTIYF	TGTGCCAGCATCCCCTCGGGGGATCTAGGCTCTGGAAACACCATATATTTT